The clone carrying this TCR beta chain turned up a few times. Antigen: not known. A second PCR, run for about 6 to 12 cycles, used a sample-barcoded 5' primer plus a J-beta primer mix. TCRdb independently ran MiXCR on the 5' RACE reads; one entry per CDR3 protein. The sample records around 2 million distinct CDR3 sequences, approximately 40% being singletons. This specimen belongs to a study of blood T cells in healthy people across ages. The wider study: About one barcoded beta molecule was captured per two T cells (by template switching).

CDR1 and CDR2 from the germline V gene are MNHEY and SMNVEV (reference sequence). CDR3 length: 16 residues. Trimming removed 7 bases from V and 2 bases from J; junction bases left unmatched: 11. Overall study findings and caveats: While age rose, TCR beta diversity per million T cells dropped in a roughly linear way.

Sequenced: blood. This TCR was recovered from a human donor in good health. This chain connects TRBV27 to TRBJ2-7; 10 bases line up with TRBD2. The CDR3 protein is CASTPSGGDLPYEQYF. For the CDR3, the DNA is TGTGCCAGCACCCCGAGCGGGGGGGATCTCCCCTACGAGCAGTACTTC.